This TCR beta chain was profiled in a study of blood T cell repertoires in COVID-19. At the level of the study: The United States, Italy and Spain were the sources of the acute and convalescent COVID-19 samples. The cDNA or gDNA used as material had been derived from T cells, B-cell-depleted T cells, or PBMCs.

Across about two dozen US areas, participants ranged in age from 18 to 89 years. Participant reports of clinical history set cohort assignment. The V gene's germline CDR1 is MNHEY and CDR2 SMNVEV (reference sequence). The V and J ends lost 3 bases and 7 bases, in that order; junction bases with no gene match: 10. CDR3 length: 16 amino acids. Sequencing was performed with immunoSEQ multiplex PCR; in TCRdb, only in-frame clones are kept and a portion is missing. Of 250,000 to 300,000 clones in the sample, about 89% were seen once. The sample consisted of PBMCs or T cells enriched from blood (not recorded which). The source of this sequence is a human donor in a cohort exposed to, infected with or recovered from COVID-19 (not recorded which). The donor label of this sample is uncertain. V and J are TRBV27 and TRBJ1-5; TRBD1 matches at 9 bases. CDR3: CASSFLPRDRAQPQHF. Here the CDR3 DNA reads TGTGCCAGCAGTTTCCTCCCCCGGGACAGGGCCCAGCCCCAGCATTTT.